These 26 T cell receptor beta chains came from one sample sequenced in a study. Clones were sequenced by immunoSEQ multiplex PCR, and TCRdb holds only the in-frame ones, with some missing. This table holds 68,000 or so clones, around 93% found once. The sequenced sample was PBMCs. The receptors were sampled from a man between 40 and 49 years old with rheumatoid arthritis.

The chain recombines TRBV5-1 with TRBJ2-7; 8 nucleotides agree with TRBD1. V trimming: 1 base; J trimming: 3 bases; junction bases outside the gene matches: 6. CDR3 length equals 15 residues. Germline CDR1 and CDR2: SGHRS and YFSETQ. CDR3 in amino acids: CASSLRRTGNYEQYF. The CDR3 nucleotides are TGCGCCAGCAGCTTGAGACGGACAGGGAACTACGAGCAGTACTTC.

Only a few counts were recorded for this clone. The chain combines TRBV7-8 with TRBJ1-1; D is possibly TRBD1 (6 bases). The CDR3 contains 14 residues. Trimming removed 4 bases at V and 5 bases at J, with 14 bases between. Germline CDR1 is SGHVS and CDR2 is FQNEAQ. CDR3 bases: TGTGCCAGCAGCTCGTTAATAGGGGGAACTGAAGCTTTCTTT. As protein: CASSSLIGGTEAFF.

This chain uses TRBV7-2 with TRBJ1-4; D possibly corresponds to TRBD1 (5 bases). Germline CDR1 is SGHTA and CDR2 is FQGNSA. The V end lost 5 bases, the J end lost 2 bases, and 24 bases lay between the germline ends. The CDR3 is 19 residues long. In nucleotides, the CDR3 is TGTGCCAGCAGCCCACCCCCCCAGGGTTGGGCAGTTACTAATGAAAAACTGTTTTTT. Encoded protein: CASSPPPQGWAVTNEKLFF.

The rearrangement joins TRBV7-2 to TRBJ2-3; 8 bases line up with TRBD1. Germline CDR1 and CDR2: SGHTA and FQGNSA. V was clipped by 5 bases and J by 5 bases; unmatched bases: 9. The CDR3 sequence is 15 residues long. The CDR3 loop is CASSPLQGAEDTQYF. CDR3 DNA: TGTGCCAGCAGCCCCCTCCAGGGGGCTGAAGATACGCAGTATTTT.

The CDR3 region has the DNA TGTGCCAGCAGTTACTCGATTTTTATCAGGAACACTGAAGCTTTCTTT. Its protein is CASSYSIFIRNTEAFF. This sequence joins TRBV6-5 and TRBJ1-1, with D unresolved. The germline V gene has CDR1 MNHEY and CDR2 SVGAGI. The CDR3 is 16 residues long. V lost 0 bases and J lost 1, with 12 bases in between.

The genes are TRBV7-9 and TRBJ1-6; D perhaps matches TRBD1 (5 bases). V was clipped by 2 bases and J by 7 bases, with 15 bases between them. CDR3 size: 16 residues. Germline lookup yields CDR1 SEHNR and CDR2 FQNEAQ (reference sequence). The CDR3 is CASSLNPGGQNSPLHF. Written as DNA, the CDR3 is TGTGCCAGCAGCTTAAATCCGGGGGGTCAGAATTCACCCCTCCACTTT.

DNA of the CDR3: TGCAGCGTTGGGCAGGGCGTATATGAGCAGTTCTTC. Translation gives CSVGQGVYEQFF. The rearrangement links TRBV29-1 to TRBJ2-1; D may be TRBD1 (5 bases). This CDR3 has 12 amino acids. CDR1 is SQVTM and CDR2 is ANQGSEA in the germline V gene. The V and J ends lost 4 bases and 8 bases respectively, with 12 bases between them.

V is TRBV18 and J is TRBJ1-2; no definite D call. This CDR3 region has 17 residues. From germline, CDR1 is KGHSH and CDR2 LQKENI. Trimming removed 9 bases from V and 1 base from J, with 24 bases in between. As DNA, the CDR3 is TGTGCCAGTACCCAAGTCTTAGACGGCGATCTTAACTATGGCTACACCTTC. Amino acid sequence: CASTQVLDGDLNYGYTF.

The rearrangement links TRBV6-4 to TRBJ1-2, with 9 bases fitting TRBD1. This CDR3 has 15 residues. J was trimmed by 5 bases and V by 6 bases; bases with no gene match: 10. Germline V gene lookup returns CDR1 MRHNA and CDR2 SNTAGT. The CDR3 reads CASRIPTGGGYGYTF. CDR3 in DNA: TGTGCCAGCAGGATCCCGACAGGGGGAGGGTATGGCTACACCTTC.

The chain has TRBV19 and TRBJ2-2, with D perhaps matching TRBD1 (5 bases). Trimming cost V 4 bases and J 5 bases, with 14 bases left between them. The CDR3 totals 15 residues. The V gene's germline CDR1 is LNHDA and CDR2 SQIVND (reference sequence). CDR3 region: CASSRAQGWTGELFF. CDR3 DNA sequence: TGTGCCAGTAGTAGGGCTCAGGGATGGACCGGGGAGCTGTTTTTT. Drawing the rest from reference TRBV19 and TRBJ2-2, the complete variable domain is DGGITQSPKYLFRKEGQNVTLSCEQNLNHDAMYWYRQDPGQGLRLIYYSQIVNDFQKGDIAEGYSVSREKKESFPLTVTSAQKNPTAFYLCASSRAQGWTGELFFGEGSRLTVL.

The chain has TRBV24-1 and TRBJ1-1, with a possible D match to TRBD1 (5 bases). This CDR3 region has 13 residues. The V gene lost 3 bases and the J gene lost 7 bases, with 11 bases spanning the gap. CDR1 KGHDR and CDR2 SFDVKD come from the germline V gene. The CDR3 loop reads CATSDRDFFEAFF. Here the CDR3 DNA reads TGTGCCACCAGTGATCGGGACTTTTTTGAAGCTTTCTTT.

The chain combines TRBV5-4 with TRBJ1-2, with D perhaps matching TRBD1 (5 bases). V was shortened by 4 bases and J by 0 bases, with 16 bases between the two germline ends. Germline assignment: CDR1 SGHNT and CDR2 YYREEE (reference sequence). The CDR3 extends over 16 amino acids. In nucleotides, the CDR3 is TGTGCCAGCAGCAGGGGCACCCCTCTAGCTAACTATGGCTACACCTTC. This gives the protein CASSRGTPLANYGYTF. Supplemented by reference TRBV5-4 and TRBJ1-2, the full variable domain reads ETGVTQSPTHLIKTRGQQVTLRCSSQSGHNTVSWYQQALGQGPQFIFQYYREEENGRGNFPPRFSGLQFPNYSSELNVNALELDDSALYLCASSRGTPLANYGYTFGSGTRLTVV.

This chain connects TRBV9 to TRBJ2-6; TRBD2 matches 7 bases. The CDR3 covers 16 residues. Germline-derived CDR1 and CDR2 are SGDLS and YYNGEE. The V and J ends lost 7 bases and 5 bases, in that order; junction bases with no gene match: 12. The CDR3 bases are TGTGCCAGCGCCGGGGGGTTCCGCTCGAGGGCCAACGTCCTGACTTTC. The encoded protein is CASAGGFRSRANVLTF.

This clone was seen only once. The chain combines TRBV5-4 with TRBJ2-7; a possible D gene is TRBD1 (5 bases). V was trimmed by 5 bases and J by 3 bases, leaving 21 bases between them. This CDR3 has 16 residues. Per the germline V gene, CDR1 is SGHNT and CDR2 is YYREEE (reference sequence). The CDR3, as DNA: TGTGCCAGCAGTAAAACCGCCGGCAGGGAAGGCTACGAGCAGTACTTC. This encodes CASSKTAGREGYEQYF.

The CDR3: CASSARVGYEQYF. The DNA of the CDR3 is TGTGCCAGCAGTGCCCGGGTTGGCTACGAGCAGTACTTC. The chain has TRBV2 and TRBJ2-7; unclear D gene. V lost 4 bases, J lost 3 bases, and 10 bases lay in between. The V gene's germline CDR1 is SNHLY and CDR2 FYNNEI. The CDR3 is 13 amino acids.

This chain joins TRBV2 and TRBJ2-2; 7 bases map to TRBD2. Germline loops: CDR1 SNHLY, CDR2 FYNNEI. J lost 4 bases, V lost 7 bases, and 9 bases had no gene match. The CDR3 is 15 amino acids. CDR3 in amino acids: CASTPWGRGTGELFF. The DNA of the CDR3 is TGTGCCAGCACCCCGTGGGGGAGGGGCACCGGGGAGCTGTTTTTT.

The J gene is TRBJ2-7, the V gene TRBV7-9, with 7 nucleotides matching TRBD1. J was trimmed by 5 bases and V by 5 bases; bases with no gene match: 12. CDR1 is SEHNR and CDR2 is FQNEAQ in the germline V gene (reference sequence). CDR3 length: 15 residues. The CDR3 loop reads CASSPAKGGIDEQYF. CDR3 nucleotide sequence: TGTGCCAGCAGCCCAGCAAAAGGGGGCATCGACGAGCAGTACTTC.

Written as DNA, the CDR3 is TGCAGCGTAGGCGGGAACTACGAGCAGTACTTC. Protein sequence: CSVGGNYEQYF. V and J are TRBV29-1 and TRBJ2-7, with D maybe TRBD2 (6 bases). Germline V CDR1 and CDR2: SQVTM, ANQGSEA. The ends were cut back, 6 bases at V and 3 bases at J, with 9 bases in the middle. CDR3 length: 11 residues.

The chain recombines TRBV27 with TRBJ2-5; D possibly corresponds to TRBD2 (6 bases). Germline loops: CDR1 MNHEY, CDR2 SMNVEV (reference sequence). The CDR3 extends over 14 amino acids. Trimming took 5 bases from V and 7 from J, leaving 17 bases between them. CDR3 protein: CASSPGLDSLTQYF. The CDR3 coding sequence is TGTGCCAGCAGTCCGGGACTCGACTCTCTGACCCAGTACTTC.

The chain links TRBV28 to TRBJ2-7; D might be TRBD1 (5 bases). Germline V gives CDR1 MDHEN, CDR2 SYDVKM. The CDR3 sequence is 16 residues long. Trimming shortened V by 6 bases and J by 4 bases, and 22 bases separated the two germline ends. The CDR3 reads CASRSLLAQGAYEQYF. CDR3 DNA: TGTGCCAGCAGGAGTTTACTCGCTCAAGGGGCGTACGAGCAGTACTTC. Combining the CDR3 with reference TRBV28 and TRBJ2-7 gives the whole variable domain DVKVTQSSRYLVKRTGEKVFLECVQDMDHENMFWYRQDPGLGLRLIYFSYDVKMKEKGDIPEGYSVSREKKERFSLILESASTNQTSMYLCASRSLLAQGAYEQYFGPGTRLTVT.

DNA for the CDR3: TGTGCCACCAGTGATCTTCGGGACAGAGCGTTCACGAATACGCAGTATTTT. It is translated as CATSDLRDRAFTNTQYF. This chain joins TRBV24-1 and TRBJ2-3, with 7 bases lining up with TRBD1. The CDR3 spans 17 residues. Per germline, CDR1 KGHDR and CDR2 SFDVKD. Trimming cost V 3 bases and J 7 bases; bases outside gene matches: 15.

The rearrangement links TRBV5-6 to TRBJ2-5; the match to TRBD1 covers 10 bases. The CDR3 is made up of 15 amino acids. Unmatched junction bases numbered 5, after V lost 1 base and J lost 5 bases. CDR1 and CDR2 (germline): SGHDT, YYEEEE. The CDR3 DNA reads TGTGCCAGCAGCTTGATGGGACAGGGGTTTGAGACCCAGTACTTC. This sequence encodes CASSLMGQGFETQYF.

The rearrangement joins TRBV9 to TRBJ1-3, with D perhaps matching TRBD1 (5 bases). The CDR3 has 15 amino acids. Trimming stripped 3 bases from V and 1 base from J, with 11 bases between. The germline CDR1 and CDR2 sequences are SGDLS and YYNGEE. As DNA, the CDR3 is TGTGCCAGCAGCGCCGGGACGGCATCTGGAAACACCATATATTTT. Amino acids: CASSAGTASGNTIYF.

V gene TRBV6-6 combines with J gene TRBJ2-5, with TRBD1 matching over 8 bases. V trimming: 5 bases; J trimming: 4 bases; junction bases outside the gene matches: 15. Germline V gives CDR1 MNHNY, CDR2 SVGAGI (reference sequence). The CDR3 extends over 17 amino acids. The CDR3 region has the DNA TGTGCCAGCAGTCCCAACTCGGACAGGGCTATGCTAGAGACCCAGTACTTC. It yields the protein CASSPNSDRAMLETQYF.

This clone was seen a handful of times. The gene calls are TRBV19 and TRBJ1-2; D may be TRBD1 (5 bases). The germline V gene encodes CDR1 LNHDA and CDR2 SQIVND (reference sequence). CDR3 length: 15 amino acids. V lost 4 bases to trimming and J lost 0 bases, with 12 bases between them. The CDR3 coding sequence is TGTGCCAGTAGTACCGGGACGGATTCTAACTATGGCTACACCTTC. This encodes CASSTGTDSNYGYTF.

CDR3 sequence (DNA): TGCGCCAGCAGCTTGGCGCAGGGGTCGGATAATTCACCCCTCCACTTT. It yields the protein CASSLAQGSDNSPLHF. The J gene is TRBJ1-6, the V gene TRBV5-1, with TRBD1 as a possible D gene (6 bases). The CDR3 contains 16 residues. Trimming took off 0 bases at V and 5 bases at J, with 12 bases between the two ends. Germline assignment: CDR1 SGHRS and CDR2 YFSETQ.